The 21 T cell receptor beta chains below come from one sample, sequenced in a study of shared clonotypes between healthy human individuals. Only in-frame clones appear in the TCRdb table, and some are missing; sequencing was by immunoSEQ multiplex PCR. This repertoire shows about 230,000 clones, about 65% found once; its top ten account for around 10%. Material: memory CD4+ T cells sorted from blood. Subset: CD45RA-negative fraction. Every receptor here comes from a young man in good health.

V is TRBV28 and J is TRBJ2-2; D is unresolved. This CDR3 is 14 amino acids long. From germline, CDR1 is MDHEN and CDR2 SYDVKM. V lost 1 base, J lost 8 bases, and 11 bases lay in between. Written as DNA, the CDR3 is TGTGCCAGCAGTTTATCGGAGTTAGGAGGGGAGCTGTTTTTT. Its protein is CASSLSELGGELFF.

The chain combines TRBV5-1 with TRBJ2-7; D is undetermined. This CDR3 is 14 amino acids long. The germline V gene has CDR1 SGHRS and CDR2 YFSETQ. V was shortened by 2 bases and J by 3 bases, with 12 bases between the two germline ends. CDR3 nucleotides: TGCGCCAGCAGCTTAGAATTGCGGCTCTACGAGCAGTACTTC. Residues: CASSLELRLYEQYF.

CDR3 protein: CASSGQGASANEKLFF. In nucleotides, the CDR3 is TGTGCCAGCAGTGGACAGGGGGCCAGTGCTAATGAAAAACTGTTTTTT. The genes are TRBV6-1 and TRBJ1-4, with 10 bases matching TRBD1. The length of the CDR3 is 16 residues. Losses at the gene ends were 4 bases for V and 3 bases for J; bases not matched to a gene: 5. The germline gives CDR1 MNHNS, CDR2 SASEGT.

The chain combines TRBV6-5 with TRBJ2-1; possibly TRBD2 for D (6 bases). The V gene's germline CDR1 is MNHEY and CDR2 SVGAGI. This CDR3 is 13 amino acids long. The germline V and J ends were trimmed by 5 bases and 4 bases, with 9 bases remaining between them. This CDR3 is CASSPEGYNEQFF. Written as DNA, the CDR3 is TGTGCCAGCAGTCCGGAGGGATACAATGAGCAGTTCTTC.

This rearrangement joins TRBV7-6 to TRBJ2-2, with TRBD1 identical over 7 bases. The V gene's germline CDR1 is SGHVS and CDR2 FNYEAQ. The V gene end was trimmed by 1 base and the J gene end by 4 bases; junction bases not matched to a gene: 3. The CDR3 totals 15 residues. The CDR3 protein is CASSLETGVTGELFF. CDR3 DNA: TGTGCCAGCAGCTTAGAAACAGGGGTCACCGGGGAGCTGTTTTTT.

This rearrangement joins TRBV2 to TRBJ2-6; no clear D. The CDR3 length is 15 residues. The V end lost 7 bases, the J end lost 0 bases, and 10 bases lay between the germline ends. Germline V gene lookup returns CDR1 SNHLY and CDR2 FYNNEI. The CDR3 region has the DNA TGTGCCAGCATGGGCGCAGCCTCTGGGGCCAACGTCCTGACTTTC. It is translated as CASMGAASGANVLTF.

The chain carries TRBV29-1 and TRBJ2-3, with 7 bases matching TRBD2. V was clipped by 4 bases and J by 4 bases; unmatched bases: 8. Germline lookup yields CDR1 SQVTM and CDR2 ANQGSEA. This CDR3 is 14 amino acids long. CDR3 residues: CSVASAAGADTQYF. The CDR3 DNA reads TGCAGCGTTGCGTCGGCGGCGGGGGCAGATACGCAGTATTTT.

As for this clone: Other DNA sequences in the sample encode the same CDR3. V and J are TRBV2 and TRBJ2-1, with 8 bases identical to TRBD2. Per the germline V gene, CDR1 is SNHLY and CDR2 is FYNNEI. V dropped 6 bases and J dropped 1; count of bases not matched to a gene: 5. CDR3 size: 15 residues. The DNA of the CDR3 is TGTGCCAGCAGCCGGTCGGGAGGGTCCTACAATGAGCAGTTCTTC. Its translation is CASSRSGGSYNEQFF.

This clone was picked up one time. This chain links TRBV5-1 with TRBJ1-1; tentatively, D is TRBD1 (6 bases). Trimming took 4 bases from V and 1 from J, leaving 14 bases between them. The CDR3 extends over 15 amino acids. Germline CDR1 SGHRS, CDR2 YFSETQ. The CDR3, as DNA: TGCGCCAGCAGCACGGACAGATCCCCGAACACTGAAGCTTTCTTT. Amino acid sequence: CASSTDRSPNTEAFF.

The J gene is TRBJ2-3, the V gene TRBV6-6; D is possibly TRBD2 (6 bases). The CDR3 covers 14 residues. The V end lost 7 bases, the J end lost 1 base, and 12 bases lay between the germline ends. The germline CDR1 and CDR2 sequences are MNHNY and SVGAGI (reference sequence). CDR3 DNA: TGTGCCAGCACAGTGGGACTCCGCACAGATACGCAGTATTTT. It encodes CASTVGLRTDTQYF.

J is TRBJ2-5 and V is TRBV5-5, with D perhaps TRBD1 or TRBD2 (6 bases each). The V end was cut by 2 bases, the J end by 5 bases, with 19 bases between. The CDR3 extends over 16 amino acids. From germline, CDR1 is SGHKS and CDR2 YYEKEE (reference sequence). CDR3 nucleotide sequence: TGTGCCAGCAGCTTCGGGACCGGAGGGGGAGACGAGACCCAGTACTTC. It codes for CASSFGTGGGDETQYF.

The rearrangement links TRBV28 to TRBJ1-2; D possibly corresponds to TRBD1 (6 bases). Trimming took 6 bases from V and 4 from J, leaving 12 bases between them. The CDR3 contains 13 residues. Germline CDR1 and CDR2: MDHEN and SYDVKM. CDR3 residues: CASSSGGAYGYTF. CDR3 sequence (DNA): TGTGCCAGCAGCTCGGGGGGGGCCTATGGCTACACCTTC.

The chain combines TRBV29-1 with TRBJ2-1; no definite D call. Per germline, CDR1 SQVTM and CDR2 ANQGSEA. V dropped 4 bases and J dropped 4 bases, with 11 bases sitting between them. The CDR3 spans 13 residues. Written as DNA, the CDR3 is TGCAGCGTTGCCGGTTTCATTTACAATGAGCAGTTCTTC. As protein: CSVAGFIYNEQFF.

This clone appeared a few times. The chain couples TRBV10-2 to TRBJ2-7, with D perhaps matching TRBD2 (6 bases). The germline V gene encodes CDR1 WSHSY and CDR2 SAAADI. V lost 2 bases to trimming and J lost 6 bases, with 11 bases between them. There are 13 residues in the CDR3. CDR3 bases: TGCGCCAGCAGTGAGGGGGGGATTAGCGAGCAGTACTTC. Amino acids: CASSEGGISEQYF.

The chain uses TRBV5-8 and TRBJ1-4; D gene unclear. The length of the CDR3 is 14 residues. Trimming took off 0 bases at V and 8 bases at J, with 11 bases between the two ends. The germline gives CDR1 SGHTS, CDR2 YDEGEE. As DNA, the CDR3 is TGTGCCAGCAGCTTGGGCCGGGGTTGGGAAAAACTGTTTTTT. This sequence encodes CASSLGRGWEKLFF.

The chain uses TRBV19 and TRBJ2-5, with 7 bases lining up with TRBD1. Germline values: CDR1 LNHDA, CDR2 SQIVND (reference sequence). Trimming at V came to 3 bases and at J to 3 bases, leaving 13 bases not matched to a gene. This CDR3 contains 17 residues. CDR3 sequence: CASSIYSWRDREETQYF. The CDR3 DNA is TGTGCCAGTAGTATTTATTCTTGGCGTGACAGGGAAGAGACCCAGTACTTC.

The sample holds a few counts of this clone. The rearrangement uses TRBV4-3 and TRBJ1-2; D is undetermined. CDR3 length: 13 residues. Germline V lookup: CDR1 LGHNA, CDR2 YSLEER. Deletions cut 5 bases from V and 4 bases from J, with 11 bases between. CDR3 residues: CASSSLGIYGYTF. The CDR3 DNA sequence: TGCGCCAGCAGCTCCCTGGGGATCTATGGCTACACCTTC.

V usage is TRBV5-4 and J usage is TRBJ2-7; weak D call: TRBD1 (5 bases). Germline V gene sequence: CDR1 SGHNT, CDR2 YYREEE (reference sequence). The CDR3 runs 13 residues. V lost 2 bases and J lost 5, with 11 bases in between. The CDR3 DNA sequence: TGTGCCAGCAGCTTCGACAGAGGCGACGAGCAGTACTTC. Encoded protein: CASSFDRGDEQYF.

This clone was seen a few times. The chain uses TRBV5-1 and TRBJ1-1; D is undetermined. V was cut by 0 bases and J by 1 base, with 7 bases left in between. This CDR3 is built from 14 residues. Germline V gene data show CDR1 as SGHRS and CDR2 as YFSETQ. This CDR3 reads CASSLAVSNTEAFF. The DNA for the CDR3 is TGCGCCAGCAGCTTGGCCGTATCGAACACTGAAGCTTTCTTT.

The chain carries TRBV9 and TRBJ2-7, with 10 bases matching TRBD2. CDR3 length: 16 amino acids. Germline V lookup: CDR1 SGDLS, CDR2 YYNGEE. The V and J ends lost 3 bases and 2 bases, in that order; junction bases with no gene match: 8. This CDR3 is CASSAHGTSATYEQYF. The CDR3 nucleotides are TGTGCCAGCAGCGCTCACGGGACTAGCGCGACCTACGAGCAGTACTTC. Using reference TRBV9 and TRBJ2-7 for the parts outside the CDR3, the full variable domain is DSGVTQTPKHLITATGQRVTLRCSPRSGDLSVYWYQQSLDQGLQFLIQYYNGEERAKGNILERFSAQQFPDLHSELNLSSLELGDSALYFCASSAHGTSATYEQYFGPGTRLTVT.

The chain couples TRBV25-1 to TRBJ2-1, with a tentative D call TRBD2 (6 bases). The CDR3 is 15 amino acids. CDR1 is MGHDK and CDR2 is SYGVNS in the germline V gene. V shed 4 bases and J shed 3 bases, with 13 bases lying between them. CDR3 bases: TGTGCCAGCAGTGCTCCCGGGAGAGTCTACAATGAGCAGTTCTTC. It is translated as CASSAPGRVYNEQFF.